Listed below are T cell receptor beta chains from one sample, sequenced in a study of human T cells and chemical hapten exposure. Each CDR3 protein is one row after TCRdb ran MiXCR on the RACE reads. The sample shows fewer than 65,000 distinct CDR3 sequences, approximately 8.8% of them seen only once. The sample was whole blood, taken in connection with sensitization to the hapten diphenylcyclopropenone (DPC). These TCRs come from a middle-aged woman with alopecia areata. Some clones in this sample may be carry-over from other donors' samples. The CDR3 runs from the conserved cysteine through the conserved F or W. A D gene is named only where the DNA matches it firmly. The size field is filled for only some rows; it gives once, few, many or a size class.

14	TRBV12-3/TRBV12-4	-	TRBJ2-3	many	CASSLVGSTDTQYF	TGTGCCAGCAGTTTAGTAGGTAGCACAGATACGCAGTATTTT
14	TRBV6-2/TRBV6-3	-	TRBJ2-5	-	CASRDPGGSQTQYF	TGTGCCAGCAGGGACCCCGGAGGCAGCCAGACCCAGTACTTC
16	TRBV6-4	-	TRBJ2-3	-	CASSDSSTELTDTQYF	TGTGCCAGCAGTGACTCGAGTACAGAACTCACAGATACGCAGTATTTT
15	TRBV7-9	TRBD1	TRBJ1-2	many	CASSSRQGAWYGYTF	TGTGCCAGCAGCTCTAGACAGGGGGCATGGTATGGCTACACCTTC
16	TRBV21-1	-	TRBJ2-2	many	CASSKWDRSNTGELFF	TGTGCCAGCAGCAAATGGGACAGGAGCAACACCGGGGAGCTGTTTTTT
11	TRBV28	TRBD1	TRBJ2-7	few	CASTTGEKQYF	TGTGCCAGTACGACAGGGGAAAAGCAGTACTTC
13	TRBV5-1	-	TRBJ1-1	many	CASSSLTKDEAFF	TGCGCCAGCAGCTCGCTGACAAAGGATGAAGCTTTCTTT
14	TRBV5-1	-	TRBJ2-5	few	CASSLGPGEETQYF	TGCGCCAGCAGCTTGGGTCCAGGTGAAGAGACCCAGTACTTC
17	TRBV18	TRBD1	TRBJ1-3	-	CASSLRTGGISGNTIYF	TGTGCCAGCTCCCTCCGGACAGGGGGGATCTCTGGAAACACCATATATTTT
13	TRBV12-3/TRBV12-4	-	TRBJ2-2	many	CASKNSGTGELFF	TGTGCCAGTAAGAATTCAGGCACCGGGGAGCTGTTTTTT
14	TRBV4-1	-	TRBJ1-1	few	CASSQEVREIEAFF	TGCGCCAGCAGCCAAGAAGTCAGGGAGATTGAAGCTTTCTTT
18	TRBV7-2	TRBD1	TRBJ1-1	few	CASSLSRDRRSGDTEAFF	TGTGCCAGCAGCTTGTCTAGGGACAGACGCTCGGGGGACACTGAAGCTTTCTTT
15	TRBV7-6	-	TRBJ2-7	-	CASSLASAGIHEQYF	TGTGCCAGCAGCTTAGCGTCGGCAGGGATCCACGAGCAGTACTTC
15	TRBV7-6	TRBD1	TRBJ2-1	-	CASREGQGAGNEQFF	TGTGCCAGCAGGGAGGGACAGGGGGCTGGCAATGAGCAGTTCTTC
16	TRBV7-6	-	TRBJ1-1	few	CASSLGGADRNTEAFF	TGTGCCAGCAGCTTAGGAGGGGCAGACCGGAACACTGAAGCTTTCTTT
16	TRBV7-2	-	TRBJ2-3	few	CASSSRDRIGTDTQYF	TGTGCCAGCAGCTCAAGAGATCGCATCGGCACAGATACGCAGTATTTT
13	TRBV5-6	-	TRBJ2-3	many	CASSLTIADTQYF	TGTGCCAGCAGCTTGACTATAGCGGATACGCAGTATTTT
17	TRBV5-1	TRBD1	TRBJ2-3	-	CASSLQGQPYSTDTQYF	TGCGCCAGCAGCTTACAGGGGCAGCCTTATAGCACAGATACGCAGTATTTT
14	TRBV27	TRBD1	TRBJ2-7	many	CASSWDRGSYEQYF	TGTGCCAGCAGCTGGGACAGGGGAAGCTACGAGCAGTACTTC
13	TRBV28	-	TRBJ1-2	few	CASSEQGNYGYTF	TGTGCCAGCAGTGAACAGGGAAACTATGGCTACACCTTC
15	TRBV20-1	-	TRBJ2-4	once	CSARAPWGGKNIQYF	TGCAGTGCTAGAGCCCCCTGGGGTGGCAAAAACATTCAGTACTTC
14	TRBV6-6	-	TRBJ1-5	few	CASSYGESNQPQHF	TGTGCCAGCAGTTACGGAGAATCCAATCAGCCCCAGCATTTT
13	TRBV28	TRBD1	TRBJ1-6	few	CATLTGNNSPLHF	TGTGCCACCCTGACAGGGAATAATTCACCCCTCCACTTT
14	TRBV27	TRBD1	TRBJ1-4	-	CASRRQGAREKLFF	TGTGCCAGCAGAAGACAGGGGGCGAGGGAAAAACTGTTTTTT
13	TRBV5-1	-	TRBJ2-7	few	CASSFTQSYEQYF	TGCGCCAGCAGCTTCACCCAGTCCTACGAGCAGTACTTC
16	TRBV24-1	TRBD1	TRBJ2-2	many	CATSDFAGGNTGELFF	TGTGCCACCAGTGATTTTGCAGGGGGGAACACCGGGGAGCTGTTTTTT
16	TRBV19	-	TRBJ1-5	-	CASSMDGTYSNQPQHF	TGTGCCAGTAGTATGGATGGGACTTATAGCAATCAGCCCCAGCATTTT
14	TRBV4-1	TRBD1	TRBJ2-1	-	CASSPRQGWNEQFF	TGCGCCAGCAGCCCCCGACAGGGTTGGAATGAGCAGTTCTTC
14	TRBV12-3/TRBV12-4	TRBD2	TRBJ2-7	-	CASSSSGGAGEQYF	TGTGCCAGCAGCTCCTCCGGGGGGGCAGGCGAGCAGTACTTC
11	TRBV11-2	-	TRBJ2-1	few	CASSPHNEQFF	TGTGCCAGCAGCCCGCACAATGAGCAGTTCTTC
14	TRBV14	-	TRBJ2-1	few	CASSQDITYNEQFF	TGTGCCAGCAGCCAAGATATTACTTACAATGAGCAGTTCTTC
13	TRBV6-2/TRBV6-3	-	TRBJ1-6	-	CASSPVVYSPLHF	TGTGCCAGCAGCCCTGTGGTATATTCACCCCTCCACTTT
18	TRBV11-1	TRBD2	TRBJ2-1	many	CASSFTFPTSGGENEQFF	TGTGCCAGCAGCTTCACTTTTCCGACTAGCGGGGGCGAGAATGAGCAGTTCTTC
16	TRBV16	-	TRBJ1-3	-	CASSLTGHISGNTIYF	TGTGCCAGCAGCCTTACGGGCCACATCTCTGGAAACACCATATATTTT
16	TRBV4-1	-	TRBJ2-1	-	CASSQAGRGTYNEQFF	TGCGCCAGCAGCCAAGCGGGCAGGGGCACCTACAATGAGCAGTTCTTC
11	TRBV10-3	-	TRBJ2-5	many	CATKNHETQYF	TGTGCCACCAAAAATCACGAGACCCAGTACTTC
13	TRBV5-4	-	TRBJ2-5	few	CASSSNQDEPQYF	TGTGCCAGCAGCTCGAACCAAGACGAGCCCCAGTACTTC
21	TRBV2	TRBD2	TRBJ2-3	-	CASSEAQSGGIGTLSTDTQYF	TGTGCCAGCAGTGAAGCGCAGAGCGGGGGGATCGGAACCCTAAGCACAGATACGCAGTATTTT
13	TRBV30	-	TRBJ2-7	many	CAWSGGFTYEQYF	TGTGCCTGGTCCGGGGGCTTCACCTACGAGCAGTACTTC
14	TRBV7-6	-	TRBJ2-7	many	CASSARASSYEQYF	TGTGCCAGCAGCGCCCGGGCTAGCTCCTACGAGCAGTACTTC
17	TRBV14	TRBD2	TRBJ2-3	many	CASSQPVELAIADTQYF	TGTGCCAGCAGCCAACCGGTTGAACTAGCGATTGCAGATACGCAGTATTTT
15	TRBV24-1	TRBD1	TRBJ2-5	few	CATSDSGTGQETQYF	TGTGCCACCAGTGACTCCGGGACAGGGCAGGAGACCCAGTACTTC
13	TRBV28	TRBD1	TRBJ2-7	-	CASRRGLRYEQYF	TGTGCCAGCAGGAGGGGGCTACGCTACGAGCAGTACTTC
18	TRBV11-2	-	TRBJ2-1	-	CASSSSQGMTRAYNEQFF	TGTGCCAGCAGCTCGTCCCAGGGAATGACTAGGGCCTACAATGAGCAGTTCTTC
14	TRBV29-1	-	TRBJ1-5	many	CSVETGNSNQPQHF	TGCAGCGTTGAAACGGGTAATAGCAATCAGCCCCAGCATTTT
18	TRBV4-1	-	TRBJ2-3	many	CASSQEPGGWAGTDTQYF	TGCGCCAGCAGCCAAGAGCCCGGAGGCTGGGCTGGCACAGATACGCAGTATTTT
15	TRBV19	-	TRBJ1-5	-	CASSIMADSNQPQHF	TGTGCCAGTAGTATTATGGCAGATAGCAATCAGCCCCAGCATTTT
14	TRBV7-8	TRBD2	TRBJ2-7	-	CASSLRLADYEQYF	TGTGCCAGCAGCTTAAGACTAGCTGACTACGAGCAGTACTTC
15	TRBV12-3/TRBV12-4	-	TRBJ2-3	many	CASSLSGTGFDTQYF	TGTGCCAGCAGTTTGAGCGGGACAGGATTCGATACGCAGTATTTT
18	TRBV9	-	TRBJ1-6	-	CASSVARGSPRGNSPLHF	TGTGCCAGCAGCGTAGCTAGAGGGTCACCGAGGGGGAATTCACCCCTCCACTTT
15	TRBV18	TRBD2	TRBJ2-1	-	CASSPGLAEQNEQFF	TGTGCCAGCTCACCGGGACTAGCGGAACAAAATGAGCAGTTCTTC
14	TRBV6-5	-	TRBJ1-1	many	CASSPGDRDTEAFF	TGTGCCAGCAGTCCCGGGGACCGCGACACTGAAGCTTTCTTT
15	TRBV6-1	-	TRBJ1-5	many	CASSLQKGSNQPQHF	TGTGCCAGCAGTCTTCAGAAAGGGAGCAATCAGCCCCAGCATTTT
13	TRBV18	TRBD1	TRBJ2-1	-	CASSVGQGYEQFF	TGTGCCAGCTCCGTAGGACAGGGGTATGAGCAGTTCTTC
15	TRBV7-9	-	TRBJ1-2	few	CATRQARFGTIGYTF	TGTGCCACCCGACAGGCAAGATTTGGGACGATTGGCTACACCTTC
17	TRBV5-4	TRBD2	TRBJ2-3	many	CASSPEGLAGEGDTQYF	TGTGCCAGCAGTCCCGAGGGACTAGCGGGGGAGGGAGATACGCAGTATTTT